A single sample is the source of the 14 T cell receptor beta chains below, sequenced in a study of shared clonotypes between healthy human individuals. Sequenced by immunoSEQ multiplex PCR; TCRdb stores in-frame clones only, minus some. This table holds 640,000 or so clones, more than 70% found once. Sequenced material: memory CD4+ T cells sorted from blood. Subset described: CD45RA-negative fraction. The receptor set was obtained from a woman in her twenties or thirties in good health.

For the CDR3, the DNA is TGTGCCAGCAGCTTAGGACCCGCGAACACCGGGGAGCTGTTTTTT. Its translation: CASSLGPANTGELFF. This rearrangement joins TRBV7-2 to TRBJ2-2; no definite D call. Germline CDR1 is SGHTA and CDR2 is FQGNSA. The CDR3 is 15 amino acids. V was trimmed by 1 base and J by 0 bases, leaving 6 bases between them.

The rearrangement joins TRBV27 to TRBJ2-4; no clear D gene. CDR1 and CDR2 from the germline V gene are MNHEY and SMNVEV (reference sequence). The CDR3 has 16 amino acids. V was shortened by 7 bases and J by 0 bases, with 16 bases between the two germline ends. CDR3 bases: TGTGCCAGCACCTCGTCTGTCGGCCTAGCCAAAAACATTCAGTACTTC. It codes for CASTSSVGLAKNIQYF.

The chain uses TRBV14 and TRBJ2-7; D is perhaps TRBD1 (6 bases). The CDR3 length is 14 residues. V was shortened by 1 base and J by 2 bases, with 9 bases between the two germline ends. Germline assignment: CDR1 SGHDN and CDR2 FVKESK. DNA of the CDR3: TGTGCCAGCAGCCAAGTAAGGGGGACCTACGAGCAGTACTTC. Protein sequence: CASSQVRGTYEQYF.

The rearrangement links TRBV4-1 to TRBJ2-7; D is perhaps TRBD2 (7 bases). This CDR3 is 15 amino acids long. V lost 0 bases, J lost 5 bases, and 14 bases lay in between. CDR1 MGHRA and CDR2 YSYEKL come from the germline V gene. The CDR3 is CASSQESGTSHEQYF. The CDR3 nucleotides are TGCGCCAGCAGCCAAGAAAGCGGGACATCCCACGAGCAGTACTTC.

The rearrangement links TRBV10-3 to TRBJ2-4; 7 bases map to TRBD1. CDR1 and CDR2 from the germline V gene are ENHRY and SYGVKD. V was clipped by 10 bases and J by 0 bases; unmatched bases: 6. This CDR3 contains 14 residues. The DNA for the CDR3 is TGTGCCACAGGGACAGCGCCAGCCAAAAACATTCAGTACTTC. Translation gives CATGTAPAKNIQYF.

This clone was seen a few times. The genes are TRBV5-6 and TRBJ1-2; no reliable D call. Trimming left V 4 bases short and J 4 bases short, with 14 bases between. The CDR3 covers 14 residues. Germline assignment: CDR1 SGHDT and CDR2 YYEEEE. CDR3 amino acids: CASSTAGFAYGYTF. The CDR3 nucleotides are TGTGCCAGCAGCACCGCCGGGTTTGCCTATGGCTACACCTTC.

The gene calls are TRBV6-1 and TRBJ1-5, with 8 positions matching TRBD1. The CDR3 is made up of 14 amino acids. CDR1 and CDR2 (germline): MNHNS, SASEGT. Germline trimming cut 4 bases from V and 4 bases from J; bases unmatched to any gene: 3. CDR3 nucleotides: TGTGCCAGCAGTGGTAGACAGGGGAATCAGCCCCAGCATTTT. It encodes CASSGRQGNQPQHF.

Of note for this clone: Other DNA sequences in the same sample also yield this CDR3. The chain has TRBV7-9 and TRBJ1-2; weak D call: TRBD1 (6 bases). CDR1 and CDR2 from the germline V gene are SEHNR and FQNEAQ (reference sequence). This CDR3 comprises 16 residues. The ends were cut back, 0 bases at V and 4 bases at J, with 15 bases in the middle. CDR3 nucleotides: TGTGCCAGCAGCTTAGCTGGGGGGGGCGTCGGCTATGGCTACACCTTC. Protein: CASSLAGGGVGYGYTF.

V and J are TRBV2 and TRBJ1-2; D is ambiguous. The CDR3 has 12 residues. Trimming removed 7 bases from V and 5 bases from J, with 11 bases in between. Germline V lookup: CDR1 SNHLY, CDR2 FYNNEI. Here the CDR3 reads CASKREGYGYTF. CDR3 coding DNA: TGTGCCAGCAAAAGGGAGGGATATGGCTACACCTTC.

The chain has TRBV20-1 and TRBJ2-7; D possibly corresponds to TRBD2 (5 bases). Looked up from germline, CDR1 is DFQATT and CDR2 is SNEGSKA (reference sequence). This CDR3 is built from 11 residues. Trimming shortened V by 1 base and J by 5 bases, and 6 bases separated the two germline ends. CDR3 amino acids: CSARGGDEQYF. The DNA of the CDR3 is TGCAGTGCTAGAGGGGGAGACGAGCAGTACTTC.

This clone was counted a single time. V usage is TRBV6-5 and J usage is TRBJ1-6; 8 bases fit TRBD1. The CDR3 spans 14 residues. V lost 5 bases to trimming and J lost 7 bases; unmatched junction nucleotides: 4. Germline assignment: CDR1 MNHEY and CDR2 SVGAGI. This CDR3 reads CASSPGQGNSPLHF. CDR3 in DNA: TGTGCCAGCAGTCCCGGACAGGGAAATTCACCCCTCCACTTT.

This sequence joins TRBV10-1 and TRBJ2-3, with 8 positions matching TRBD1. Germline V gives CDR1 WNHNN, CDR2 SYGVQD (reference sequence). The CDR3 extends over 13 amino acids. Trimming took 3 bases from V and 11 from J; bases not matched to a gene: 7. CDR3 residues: CASSEVQGGMQYF. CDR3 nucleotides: TGCGCCAGCAGTGAAGTACAGGGGGGCATGCAGTATTTT.

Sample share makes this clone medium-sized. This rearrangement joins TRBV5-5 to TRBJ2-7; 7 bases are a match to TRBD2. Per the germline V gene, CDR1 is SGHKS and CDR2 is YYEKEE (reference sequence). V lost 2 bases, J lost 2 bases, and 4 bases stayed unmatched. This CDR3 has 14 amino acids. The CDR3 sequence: CASSFLAAPYEQYF. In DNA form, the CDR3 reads TGTGCCAGCAGCTTTCTAGCGGCCCCCTACGAGCAGTACTTC.

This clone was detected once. CDR3 DNA: TGTGCCAGCAGCTTAATGGGACAGGGTGCCACCGGGTCCACCGGGGAGCTGTTTTTT. Encoded protein: CASSLMGQGATGSTGELFF. The V call is TRBV7-3, the J call TRBJ2-2, with 9 bases aligning to TRBD1. V was pared by 1 base and J by 4 bases, with 13 bases of the junction left unmatched. The CDR3 contains 19 residues. Germline CDR1 and CDR2: SGHTA and FQGTGA.